What follows are 8 T cell receptor beta chains derived from one specimen sequenced in a study of blood T cell repertoires in COVID-19. The protocol was immunoSEQ multiplex PCR, while the TCRdb copy is restricted to in-frame clones and leaves out a portion. Of some 200,000 clones listed, around four fifths were seen once; the top ten hold approximately 10%. The sequenced sample was peripheral blood. The origin of the receptors is a woman of 80 years or more with COVID-19, enrolled during active disease.

The CDR3 nucleotides read TGTGCCACCAGCAGGGAAGGGGTAACCGGGGAGCTGTTTTTT. Its translation: CATSREGVTGELFF. This chain uses TRBV15 with TRBJ2-2; perhaps TRBD1 as D (5 bases). CDR1 LNHNV and CDR2 YYDKDF come from the germline V gene (reference sequence). Trimming took 3 bases from V and 5 from J, leaving 10 bases between them. CDR3 length: 14 residues.

The rearrangement joins TRBV7-2 to TRBJ1-3; 8 bases align to TRBD1. This CDR3 is 13 amino acids long. The germline gives CDR1 SGHTA, CDR2 FQGNSA. V lost 11 bases to trimming and J lost 3 bases; unmatched junction nucleotides: 6. Here the CDR3 reads CAAGGALGNTIYF. The CDR3 region has the DNA TGTGCCGCAGGGGGCGCCCTTGGAAACACCATATATTTT.

This clone appeared a few times. The chain joins TRBV7-2 to TRBJ1-6; no definite D call. The CDR3 consists of 14 residues. Germline CDR1 is SGHTA and CDR2 is FQGNSA. The V end lost 6 bases, the J end lost 10 bases, and 16 bases lay between the germline ends. The CDR3 protein is CASRRAHLGSPLHF. CDR3 nucleotides: TGTGCCAGCAGGAGAGCGCATTTAGGATCACCCCTCCACTTT.

The chain recombines TRBV5-1 with TRBJ1-2; tentative D call: TRBD1 (5 bases). The CDR3 runs to 12 residues. The V end lost 2 bases, the J end lost 4 bases, and 6 bases lay between the germline ends. CDR1 and CDR2 from the germline V gene are SGHRS and YFSETQ. The CDR3 reads CASSFDSYGYTF. DNA of the CDR3: TGCGCCAGCAGCTTCGACAGCTATGGCTACACCTTC. Full variable domain (rest looked up from reference TRBV5-1 and TRBJ1-2): KAGVTQTPRYLIKTRGQQVTLSCSPISGHRSVSWYQQTPGQGLQFLFEYFSETQRNKGNFPGRFSGRQFSNSRSEMNVSTLELGDSALYLCASSFDSYGYTFGSGTRLTVV.

This clone was seen once. This chain uses TRBV30 with TRBJ1-3; D unresolved. Trimming pared 0 bases from V and 0 bases from J, leaving 12 bases between. The V gene's germline CDR1 is GTSNPN and CDR2 SVGIG (reference sequence). The CDR3 spans 16 residues. CDR3 residues: CAWSVRAARSGNTIYF. Written as DNA, the CDR3 is TGTGCCTGGAGTGTACGAGCGGCCCGCTCTGGAAACACCATATATTTT.

The V and J genes are TRBV19 and TRBJ1-5, with D unresolved. Germline V gives CDR1 LNHDA, CDR2 SQIVND (reference sequence). The CDR3 loop spans 16 amino acids. V was shortened by 9 bases and J by 1 base, with 19 bases between the two germline ends. CDR3 loop: CASAFGWVRSNQPQHF. CDR3 DNA: TGTGCCAGCGCATTCGGTTGGGTGAGGAGCAATCAGCCCCAGCATTTT.

The chain employs TRBV6-5 and TRBJ2-2; 10 bases are a match to TRBD2. The junction had 6 bases not matched to a gene; V was cut back by 4 bases and J by 4 bases. The germline gives CDR1 MNHEY, CDR2 SVGAGI. The CDR3 consists of 16 residues. CDR3 sequence reads: CASSLERGGTTGELFF. CDR3 DNA: TGTGCCAGCAGTTTAGAGCGGGGGGGGACCACCGGGGAGCTGTTTTTT.

The V call is TRBV21-1, the J call TRBJ1-6; the D call in the table, TRBD1, was not verified against the DNA. TRBV21-1 is flagged as a pseudogene. The CDR3 loop spans 18 amino acids. CDR3 protein: CASNTDRGKSSYNSPLHF. CDR3 coding DNA: TGTGCCAGCAATACGGACAGGGGGAAGAGCTCCTATAATTCACCCCTCCACTTT.